This T cell receptor beta chain emerged from a study of T cell responses to AZD1222 COVID-19 vaccine. This clone was seen more than once but under ten times. Its antigen is unidentified. Germline V gene lookup returns CDR1 WSHSY and CDR2 SAAADI. This CDR3 spans 19 amino acids. The V and J ends lost 6 bases and 0 bases, in that order; junction bases with no gene match: 16. Method: immunoSEQ multiplex PCR; TCRdb's copy keeps in-frame clones and lacks some. There are about 88,000 clones in the sample; 89% occur only once, and roughly 2.3% lies in the top ten. Points from the study as a whole: Most donors were white British, females outnumbered males, and clonal diversity was possibly underestimated.

The receptor was isolated from an adult in good health. The source was peripheral blood, collected on day 0 of AZD1222 vaccination. This chain connects TRBV10-2 to TRBJ1-3; 8 bases align to TRBD1. CDR3 loop: CASRRGTGFSRVSGNTIYF. DNA for the CDR3: TGCGCCAGCAGACGAGGGACAGGCTTTTCAAGAGTCTCTGGAAACACCATATATTTT.